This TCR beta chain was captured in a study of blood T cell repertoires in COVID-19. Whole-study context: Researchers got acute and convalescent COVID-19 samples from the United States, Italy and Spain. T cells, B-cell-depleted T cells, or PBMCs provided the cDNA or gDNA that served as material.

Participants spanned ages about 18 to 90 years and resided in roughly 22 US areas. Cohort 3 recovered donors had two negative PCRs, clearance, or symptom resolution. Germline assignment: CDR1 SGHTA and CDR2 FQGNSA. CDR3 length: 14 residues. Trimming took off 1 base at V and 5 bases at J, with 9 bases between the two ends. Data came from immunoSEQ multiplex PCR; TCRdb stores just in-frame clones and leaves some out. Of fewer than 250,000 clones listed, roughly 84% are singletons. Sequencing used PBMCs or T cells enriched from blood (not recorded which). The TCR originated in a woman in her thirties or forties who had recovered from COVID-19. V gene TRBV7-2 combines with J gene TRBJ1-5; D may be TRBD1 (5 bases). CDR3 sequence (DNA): TGTGCCAGCAGCTTAGACAGGTTCGATCAGCCCCAGCATTTT. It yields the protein CASSLDRFDQPQHF.